This T cell receptor (beta chain) was retrieved from a study of blood T cell repertoires in COVID-19. The CDR3 is made up of 11 amino acids. CDR1 DFQATT and CDR2 SNEGSKA come from the germline V gene (reference sequence). Trimming took off 3 bases at V and 4 bases at J, with 4 bases between the two ends. Here immunoSEQ multiplex PCR was the method, and the copy in TCRdb shows in-frame clones only, minus some. Among about 160,000 clones listed, roughly 90% were seen once. The rearrangement uses TRBV20-1 and TRBJ1-5; the D is unclear. Sequenced sample: peripheral blood. The receptor's source is a woman aged 55-69 years who had recovered from COVID-19. The CDR3 loop is CSASGNQPQHF. The DNA for the CDR3 is TGCAGTGCTAGCGGTAATCAGCCCCAGCATTTT.